Presented here are 19 T cell receptor beta chains from one specimen sequenced in a study of T cell responses to AZD1222 COVID-19 vaccine. Assay used: immunoSEQ multiplex PCR; TCRdb lists only in-frame clones, some missing. Among around 110,000 clones listed, roughly 85% were seen once. The input for sequencing was peripheral blood, taken on day 0 of MenACWY control vaccination. Receptor source: an adult in good health.

This chain links TRBV28 with TRBJ2-2; a weak D match, TRBD1 (5 bases). Germline lookup yields CDR1 MDHEN and CDR2 SYDVKM. Deletions cut 6 bases from V and 1 base from J, with 18 bases between. The CDR3 is 17 residues long. DNA for the CDR3: TGTGCCAGCAGAGTCCCTTGGGGCGGTATGAACACCGGGGAGCTGTTTTTT. Translation: CASRVPWGGMNTGELFF. Supplemented by reference TRBV28 and TRBJ2-2, the full variable domain reads DVKVTQSSRYLVKRTGEKVFLECVQDMDHENMFWYRQDPGLGLRLIYFSYDVKMKEKGDIPEGYSVSREKKERFSLILESASTNQTSMYLCASRVPWGGMNTGELFFGEGSRLTVL.

The chain carries TRBV6-1 and TRBJ2-2; 11 bases line up with TRBD1. V lost 3 bases, J lost 1 base, and 7 bases stayed unmatched. The CDR3 is made up of 18 amino acids. Germline V lookup: CDR1 MNHNS, CDR2 SASEGT. The CDR3 region is CASSDGQGARVNTGELFF. The DNA for the CDR3 is TGTGCCAGCAGTGACGGACAGGGGGCGCGAGTGAACACCGGGGAGCTGTTTTTT.

The V gene is TRBV6-1, the J gene TRBJ1-2; TRBD1 aligns across 7 bases. The CDR3 is 15 amino acids. J was trimmed by 5 bases and V by 2 bases; bases with no gene match: 8. From germline, CDR1 is MNHNS and CDR2 SASEGT. The CDR3 DNA follows: TGTGCCAGCAGTGAAAGGGGGGCAGGGGGATATGGCTACACCTTC. This encodes CASSERGAGGYGYTF.

This clone has a single count. This sample includes further DNA sequences coding for the same CDR3. The CDR3 DNA sequence: TGTGCCAGCAGTTTGGTCTACGAGCAGTACTTC. Translation: CASSLVYEQYF. V gene TRBV12-3 or TRBV12-4 combines with J gene TRBJ2-7; D remains unclear. This CDR3 comprises 11 residues. V lost 3 bases, J lost 3 bases, and 3 bases lay in between.

This rearrangement joins TRBV6-2 or TRBV6-3 to TRBJ2-4, with a weak D call TRBD1 (6 bases). The CDR3 is 15 residues long. Germline CDR1 is MNHEY and CDR2 is SVGEGT. V lost 4 bases, J lost 0 bases, and 10 bases lay in between. CDR3 nucleotide sequence: TGTGCCAGCAGTTTGGACAGCTTAGCCAAAAACATTCAGTACTTC. Translating it yields CASSLDSLAKNIQYF.

J is TRBJ1-4 and V is TRBV29-1, with 7 bases lining up with TRBD1. This CDR3 is built from 15 residues. V was clipped by 4 bases and J by 0 bases; unmatched bases: 5. Germline V lookup: CDR1 SQVTM, CDR2 ANQGSEA. CDR3 DNA: TGCAGCGTTGCAGGGGGACCTGCAACTAATGAAAAACTGTTTTTT. This translates into CSVAGGPATNEKLFF.

The chain recombines TRBV7-8 with TRBJ1-1; D gene uncertain. The CDR3 consists of 14 residues. Germline CDR1 is SGHVS and CDR2 is FQNEAQ. V was clipped by 0 bases and J by 4 bases, with 9 bases between them. The chain's CDR3 is CASSLAARGTEAFF. The CDR3 DNA is TGTGCCAGCAGCTTAGCCGCCCGTGGCACTGAAGCTTTCTTT.

This clone was observed a handful of times. This rearrangement joins TRBV2 to TRBJ1-4; the match to TRBD1 covers 7 bases. The germline V gene encodes CDR1 SNHLY and CDR2 FYNNEI. The length of the CDR3 is 14 residues. V was clipped by 8 bases and J by 4 bases; unmatched bases: 7. CDR3: CASQTGQSNEKLFF. The DNA of the CDR3 is TGTGCCAGCCAGACGGGACAGAGTAATGAAAAACTGTTTTTT.

The chain uses TRBV10-1 and TRBJ2-3; 9 bases agree with TRBD1. Germline CDR1 is WNHNN and CDR2 is SYGVQD (reference sequence). The J segment lost 4 bases and the V segment lost 7 bases, leaving 3 bases of the junction unmatched. The length of the CDR3 is 13 residues. The CDR3 sequence: CASKGTGSDTQYF. The CDR3 nucleotides are TGCGCCAGCAAGGGGACAGGGTCAGATACGCAGTATTTT.

The J gene is TRBJ1-1, the V gene TRBV28; D is unclear. CDR1 and CDR2 from the germline V gene are MDHEN and SYDVKM. There are 12 residues in the CDR3. The germline V and J ends were trimmed by 3 bases and 5 bases, with 7 bases remaining between them. The DNA of the CDR3 is TGTGCCAGCAGTTTGCCGTGGACTGAAGCTTTCTTT. This codes for CASSLPWTEAFF. Looking up the rest from reference TRBV28 and TRBJ1-1 gives the full variable domain: DVKVTQSSRYLVKRTGEKVFLECVQDMDHENMFWYRQDPGLGLRLIYFSYDVKMKEKGDIPEGYSVSREKKERFSLILESASTNQTSMYLCASSLPWTEAFFGQGTRLTVV.

J is TRBJ2-2 and V is TRBV7-2, with 7 bases aligning to TRBD1. V was clipped by 1 base and J by 3 bases; unmatched bases: 11. The CDR3 runs to 18 residues. CDR1 SGHTA and CDR2 FQGNSA come from the germline V gene. The CDR3 region has the DNA TGTGCCAGCAGCTTAGGGGTTGAGAGGGGGCTAGACACCGGGGAGCTGTTTTTT. Translating it yields CASSLGVERGLDTGELFF.

This chain connects TRBV11-2 to TRBJ1-5; D is unclear. The CDR3 consists of 13 residues. Between the trimmed V and J ends, which lost 0 bases and 6 bases, there was a span of 6 bases. Germline V gene sequence: CDR1 SGHAT, CDR2 FQNNGV. DNA of the CDR3: TGTGCCAGCAGCTTAGACCGGGGTCAGCCCCAGCATTTT. Protein product: CASSLDRGQPQHF.

The chain employs TRBV6-5 and TRBJ1-2; D possibly corresponds to TRBD1 (5 bases). The CDR3 has 16 residues. V lost 2 bases and J lost 6, with 19 bases in between. Germline V gene lookup returns CDR1 MNHEY and CDR2 SVGAGI. CDR3 amino acids: CASSYHGRGGSDGYTF. CDR3 DNA: TGTGCCAGCAGTTACCATGGGAGGGGTGGGTCTGATGGCTACACCTTC.

CDR3 sequence: CASSLASWETQYF. The DNA of the CDR3 is TGTGCCAGCAGCTTAGCTAGCTGGGAGACCCAGTACTTC. This chain connects TRBV11-3 to TRBJ2-5; possible D gene TRBD2, 5 bases. The CDR3 loop spans 13 amino acids. Germline loops: CDR1 SGHNT, CDR2 YENEEA. V lost 1 base and J 5 bases, leaving 8 bases between the germline ends. The full variable domain, in which reference TRBV11-3 and TRBJ2-5 provide the parts outside the CDR3, is EAGVVQSPRYKIIEKKQPVAFWCNPISGHNTLYWYLQNLGQGPELLIRYENEEAVDDSQLPKDRFSAERLKGVDSTLKIQPAELGDSAVYLCASSLASWETQYFGPGTRLLVL.

The V call is TRBV7-9, the J call TRBJ2-7; possible D gene TRBD1, 6 bases. This CDR3 comprises 14 residues. Trimming stripped 4 bases from V and 2 bases from J, with 12 bases between. The V gene's germline CDR1 is SEHNR and CDR2 FQNEAQ (reference sequence). For the CDR3, the DNA is TGTGCCAGCAGCTCTACAGGGAACACCTACGAGCAGTACTTC. Translation: CASSSTGNTYEQYF.

The sample holds one count of this clone. J is TRBJ1-5 and V is TRBV4-3; unclear D gene. This CDR3 has 12 amino acids. In germline, CDR1 is LGHNA, CDR2 YSLEER. Deletions cut 3 bases from V and 7 bases from J, with 7 bases between. CDR3: CASSHGGQPQHF. DNA of the CDR3: TGCGCCAGCAGCCACGGTGGACAGCCCCAGCATTTT.

The rearrangement joins TRBV7-8 to TRBJ2-5; no clear D. Germline V gene sequence: CDR1 SGHVS, CDR2 FQNEAQ. CDR3 size: 14 residues. Trimming left V 0 bases short and J 1 base short, with 6 bases between. Written as DNA, the CDR3 is TGTGCCAGCAGCTTAGCGAACGTCCAAGAGACCCAGTACTTC. This encodes CASSLANVQETQYF.

V gene TRBV3-1 (or the pseudogene TRBV3-2) combines with J gene TRBJ2-7; D is tentatively TRBD1 or TRBD2 (5 bases each). From germline, CDR1 is LGHDT and CDR2 YNNKEL (reference sequence). Trimming cost V 4 bases and J 5 bases, with 18 bases left between them. This CDR3 has 15 amino acids. The CDR3 here is CASSPMGDLAHEQYF. Written as DNA, the CDR3 is TGTGCCAGCAGCCCCATGGGGGATTTAGCCCACGAGCAGTACTTC.

The chain combines TRBV4-2 with TRBJ2-5; 11 nucleotides match TRBD2. The CDR3 extends over 16 amino acids. Trimming at V came to 3 bases and at J to 1 base, leaving 4 bases not matched to a gene. Germline CDR1 reads LGHNA; CDR2 reads YNFKEQ. The chain's CDR3 is CASSQVTSGIQETQYF. The DNA of the CDR3 is TGTGCCAGCAGCCAGGTGACTAGCGGGATCCAAGAGACCCAGTACTTC.